This T cell receptor (beta chain) stems from a study of T-cell reconstitution after alpha-beta-depleted transplantation in children. Unique molecular identifiers were incorporated during preparation of the TCRbeta library. TCRdb processed the PCR reads anew with MiXCR; each CDR3 protein has one entry. The data hold hundreds of thousands of distinct CDR3 sequences, with 6.5% to 10% observed a single time. V shed 2 bases, J shed 2 bases, and the junction held 3 bases outside the gene matches. CDR1 is SQVTM, CDR2 ANQGSEA, per germline. The CDR3 runs to 14 residues. Overall study findings and caveats: By about two months after transplant, alpha-beta T cells reportedly arose from several hundred graft clones that had expanded. Fresh T-cell production supplied most of the T-cell counts and diversity seen one year after transplant.

This clonotype has at least ten counts. What it binds is unknown. The V gene is TRBV29-1, the J gene TRBJ1-3, with 7 bases that match TRBD1. The TCR comes from a male patient under 18 who had a stem cell transplant for acute lymphoblastic leukemia, so the T cells may come from the graft donor. The source material was PBMCs, mostly from graft donor cells, sampled 180 days after TCRalphabeta/CD19-depleted stem cell transplant. The DNA for the CDR3 is TGCAGCGTTGAATCGGGGACAGCTGGAAACACCATATATTTT. This sequence encodes CSVESGTAGNTIYF.